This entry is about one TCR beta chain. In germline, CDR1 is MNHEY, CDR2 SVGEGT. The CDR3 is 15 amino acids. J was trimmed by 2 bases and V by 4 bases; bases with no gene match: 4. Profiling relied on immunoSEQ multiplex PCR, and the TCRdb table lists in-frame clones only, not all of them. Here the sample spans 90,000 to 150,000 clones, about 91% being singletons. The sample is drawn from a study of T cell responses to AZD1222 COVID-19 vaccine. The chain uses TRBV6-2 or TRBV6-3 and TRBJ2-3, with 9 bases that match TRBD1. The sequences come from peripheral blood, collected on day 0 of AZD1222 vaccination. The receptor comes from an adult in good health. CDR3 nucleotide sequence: TGTGCCAGCAGTTCGGGACAGGGAATCACAGATACGCAGTATTTT. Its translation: CASSSGQGITDTQYF.